This T cell receptor (beta chain) derives from a study of CD8 T cells in ankylosing spondylitis. For this clonotype: Its antigen is undetermined.

Study-level results: The authors found the disease-linked clones to be CD8+ and relatively rare in peripheral blood.

The germline V gene encodes CDR1 SGHRS and CDR2 YFSETQ. V was pared by 1 base and J by 6 bases, with 3 bases of the junction left unmatched. The CDR3 covers 14 residues. From the 5' RACE reads, TCRdb called clonotypes with MiXCR, one entry per CDR3 protein. The repertoire holds about 36,000 distinct CDR3 sequences, with about 6% as singletons. The sequence was obtained from a male donor with ankylosing spondylitis or in good health (not recorded which). The V call is TRBV5-1, the J call TRBJ2-3, with 9 nucleotides matching TRBD2. Specimen: blood, either unsorted or a sorted T cell fraction (not recorded which). CDR3 region: CASSLIAGVDTQYF. Written as DNA, the CDR3 is TGCGCCAGCAGCTTGATAGCGGGAGTCGATACGCAGTATTTT. Based on the CDR3 plus reference TRBV5-1 and TRBJ2-3, the full variable domain is KAGVTQTPRYLIKTRGQQVTLSCSPISGHRSVSWYQQTPGQGLQFLFEYFSETQRNKGNFPGRFSGRQFSNSRSEMNVSTLELGDSALYLCASSLIAGVDTQYFGPGTRLTVL.